This TCR beta chain derives from a study of T-cell memory formation after mild COVID-19. TCRdb analysed the 5' RACE reads with MiXCR anew, one entry per CDR3 protein. The table includes 390,000 or so distinct CDR3 sequences, about 17% detected once. Germline loops: CDR1 LNHDA, CDR2 SQIVND (reference sequence). The ends were cut back, 4 bases at V and 4 bases at J, with 10 bases in the middle. CDR3 length: 13 residues. Sequencing used PBMCs or a T cell subset sorted from them (not recorded which). The rearrangement uses TRBV19 and TRBJ2-5, with D perhaps matching TRBD1 (5 bases). This TCR was sampled from a young man who had mild COVID-19 (a few samples of this study predate the infection). Cell type and time point are not known. Written as DNA, the CDR3 is TGTGCCAGTAGTACCCGTGGGGCAGAGACCCAGTACTTC. This codes for CASSTRGAETQYF.